The 4 T cell receptor beta chains below all came from one sample that was sequenced in a study of blood T cell repertoires in COVID-19. Some clones are missing from TCRdb's copy, which holds only in-frame ones; the method was immunoSEQ multiplex PCR. This table holds 200,000 to 250,000 clones, roughly 84% found once. Sequencing was carried out using peripheral blood. The receptors derive from a woman aged 60 to 75 who had recovered from COVID-19.

The chain combines TRBV19 with TRBJ2-5; the match to TRBD1 covers 8 bases. V lost 3 bases and J lost 3; bases outside the gene matches: 9. In germline, CDR1 is LNHDA, CDR2 SQIVND (reference sequence). This CDR3 is 16 amino acids long. This chain's CDR3 is CASSMRPLQGEETQYF. The CDR3 nucleotides read TGTGCCAGTAGTATGCGCCCATTACAGGGGGAAGAGACCCAGTACTTC.

This rearrangement joins TRBV27 to TRBJ2-7, with 9 bases lining up with TRBD1. CDR3 length equals 15 residues. The germline V gene has CDR1 MNHEY and CDR2 SMNVEV (reference sequence). V was clipped by 7 bases and J by 2 bases; unmatched bases: 9. CDR3 DNA sequence: TGTGCCAGCACCCTCGCCGGGACAGGGACCTACGAGCAGTACTTC. Translated, it gives CASTLAGTGTYEQYF.

The chain is built from TRBV6-2 or TRBV6-3 and TRBJ2-7, with D possibly matching TRBD1 (5 bases). Germline-derived CDR1 and CDR2 are MNHEY and SVGEGT. The CDR3 is 15 residues long. The V end was cut by 2 bases, the J end by 4 bases, with 15 bases between. This chain's CDR3 is CASSYGARDNYEQYF. The CDR3 DNA reads as TGTGCCAGCAGTTACGGGGCAAGGGATAATTACGAGCAGTACTTC.

CDR3 sequence (DNA): TGTGCCTGGAGTTTAGGGGCCGACCGCCTAATCTCACCCCTCCACTTT. It yields the protein CAWSLGADRLISPLHF. The chain couples TRBV30 to TRBJ1-6; D possibly corresponds to TRBD1 (5 bases). Trimming left V 2 bases short and J 10 bases short, with 21 bases between. Germline values: CDR1 GTSNPN, CDR2 SVGIG (reference sequence). The CDR3 consists of 16 residues.